This T cell receptor (beta chain) was sequenced for a study of T cell repertoires in cytomegalovirus infection. Whole-study context: Public TCR beta signatures indicated both CMV infection and matching HLA type.

The ends lost 6 bases at V and 4 bases at J; junction bases unmatched: 12. CDR3 length equals 15 residues. TCRdb re-called the reads with MiXCR, one entry per CDR3 protein. The table lists over 300,000 distinct CDR3 sequences, 9.5% of them singletons. This clonotype was seen many times. Its antigen is as yet unknown. Study-level results: Carriers of CMV and the relevant HLA type were discriminated by public TCR beta frequency. Predominance within the ex vivo response was attributable to HLA-C-restricted CMV-specific TCR beta clonotypes.

The chain recombines TRBV12-3 or TRBV12-4 with TRBJ2-7; 7 nucleotides align to TRBD2. The TCR sequence derives from a human donor in good health (CMV status not recorded). Some clones in this sample may be carry-over from other donors' samples. The sequenced sample consisted of PBMCs. CDR3 DNA sequence: TGTGCCAGCAGCCCCGGGGTAGGGAGGGCTTACGAGCAGTACTTC. Its translation: CASSPGVGRAYEQYF.